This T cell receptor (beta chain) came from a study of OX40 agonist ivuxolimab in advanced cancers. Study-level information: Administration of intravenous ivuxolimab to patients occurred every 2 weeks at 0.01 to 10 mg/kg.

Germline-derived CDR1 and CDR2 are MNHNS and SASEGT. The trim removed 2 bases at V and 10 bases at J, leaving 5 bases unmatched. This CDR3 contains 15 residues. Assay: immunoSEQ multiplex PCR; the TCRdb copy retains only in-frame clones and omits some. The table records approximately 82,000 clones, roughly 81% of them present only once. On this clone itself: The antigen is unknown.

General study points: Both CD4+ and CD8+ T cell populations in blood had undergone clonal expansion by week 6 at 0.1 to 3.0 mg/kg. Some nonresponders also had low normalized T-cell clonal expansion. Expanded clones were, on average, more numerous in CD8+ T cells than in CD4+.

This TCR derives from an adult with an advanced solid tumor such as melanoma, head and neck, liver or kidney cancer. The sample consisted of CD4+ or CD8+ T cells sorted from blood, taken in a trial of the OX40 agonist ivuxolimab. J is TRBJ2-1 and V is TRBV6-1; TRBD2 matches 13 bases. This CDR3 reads CASSELGTSGEEQFF. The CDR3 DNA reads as TGTGCCAGCAGTGAATTGGGGACTAGCGGGGAAGAGCAGTTCTTC.